Below, 20 T cell receptor beta chains from the same sample are listed, as sequenced in a study of T cells after somatic rescue of genetic block. Only in-frame clones appear in the TCRdb table, and some are missing; sequencing was by immunoSEQ multiplex PCR. The sample shows approximately 65,000 clones, roughly 92% of them seen only once. Input material: peripheral blood mononuclear cells (PBMCs). The receptors shown here come from a man aged 40-49 years.

On this clone itself: This CDR3 is also generated by other DNA sequences in the sample. The chain couples TRBV2 to TRBJ2-2, with 8 bases matching TRBD2. In germline, CDR1 is SNHLY, CDR2 FYNNEI. The CDR3 contains 20 residues. The ends lost 2 bases at V and 2 bases at J; junction bases unmatched: 16. The CDR3 DNA sequence: TGTGCCAGCAGTGAATTGCCGGGAGGGGCCGCAACGGCTAACACCGGGGAGCTGTTTTTT. Amino acids: CASSELPGGAATANTGELFF.

V usage is TRBV23-1 and J usage is TRBJ2-5; 8 bases align to TRBD2. TRBV23-1 is flagged as an ORF with uncertain function. Unmatched junction bases numbered 12, after V lost 3 bases and J lost 3 bases. The length of the CDR3 is 17 residues. The CDR3 nucleotides read TGCGCCAGCAGTCACGCTGGACTAGCCCGAGTTGAAGAGACCCAGTACTTC. It codes for CASSHAGLARVEETQYF.

The chain has TRBV10-3 and TRBJ2-3, with TRBD2 identical over 8 bases. The germline gives CDR1 ENHRY, CDR2 SYGVKD. The CDR3 is made up of 14 amino acids. The V gene end was trimmed by 5 bases and the J gene end by 1 base; junction bases not matched to a gene: 2. The CDR3 DNA reads as TGTGCCATCAGTCCGGGAGGGGGCACAGATACGCAGTATTTT. Translating gives CAISPGGGTDTQYF.

The rearrangement uses TRBV5-4 and TRBJ2-6; TRBD1 aligns across 8 bases. Trimming took 4 bases from V and 2 from J; bases not matched to a gene: 11. This CDR3 contains 18 residues. CDR1 and CDR2 from the germline V gene are SGHNT and YYREEE (reference sequence). The chain's CDR3 is CASSMDRVLSAGANVLTF. Here the CDR3 DNA reads TGTGCCAGCAGCATGGACAGGGTGCTATCGGCTGGGGCCAACGTCCTGACTTTC.

The rearrangement joins TRBV19 to TRBJ2-1; D gene ambiguous. Germline CDR1 LNHDA, CDR2 SQIVND (reference sequence). Trimming shortened V by 5 bases and J by 2 bases, and 10 bases separated the two germline ends. CDR3 size: 14 residues. CDR3 loop: CASSPLDTYNEQFF. Here the CDR3 DNA reads TGTGCCAGTAGTCCCCTAGATACCTACAATGAGCAGTTCTTC.

The chain couples TRBV6-5 to TRBJ1-2; D is undetermined. The CDR3 spans 14 residues. Per the germline V gene, CDR1 is MNHEY and CDR2 is SVGAGI. The ends were cut back, 7 bases at V and 0 bases at J, with 12 bases in the middle. CDR3 nucleotide sequence: TGTGCCAGCACTAAGGCCGCAACTAACTATGGCTACACCTTC. Residues: CASTKAATNYGYTF.

This chain uses TRBV6-6 with TRBJ2-5; D may match TRBD1 or TRBD2 (7 bases each). In germline, CDR1 is MNHNY, CDR2 SVGAGI (reference sequence). V lost 7 bases to trimming and J lost 5 bases, with 11 bases between them. This CDR3 comprises 12 residues. CDR3 sequence reads: CASTQGGETQYF. CDR3 in DNA: TGTGCCAGCACCCAGGGGGGGGAGACCCAGTACTTC.

This clone was detected only once. The CDR3 DNA reads as TGCGCCAGCAGCTTCGGTAGGACAGGGGCAGGGGGCTACACCTTC. Its translation: CASSFGRTGAGGYTF. The V call is TRBV5-1, the J call TRBJ1-2; TRBD1 agrees at 9 bases. The V segment lost 2 bases and the J segment 8 bases; nucleotides outside the gene matches: 10. The CDR3 length is 15 residues. CDR1 is SGHRS, CDR2 YFSETQ, per germline.

The CDR3 loop reads CASSTNRPGNEQFF. The CDR3 DNA reads as TGCGCCAGCAGCACTAACCGACCGGGGAATGAGCAGTTCTTC. The rearrangement links TRBV5-1 to TRBJ2-1; D may be TRBD2 (5 bases). The CDR3 contains 14 residues. V was pared by 4 bases and J by 7 bases, with 15 bases between. Germline lookup yields CDR1 SGHRS and CDR2 YFSETQ. Together with reference TRBV5-1 and TRBJ2-1, the CDR3 gives the full variable domain: KAGVTQTPRYLIKTRGQQVTLSCSPISGHRSVSWYQQTPGQGLQFLFEYFSETQRNKGNFPGRFSGRQFSNSRSEMNVSTLELGDSALYLCASSTNRPGNEQFFGPGTRLTVL.

The CDR3 nucleotides read TGTGCCAGCAGTTACTCTCCGGACACCGAGCAGTTCTTC. Protein product: CASSYSPDTEQFF. This sequence joins TRBV6-6 and TRBJ2-1, with TRBD1 as a possible D gene (5 bases). The V and J ends lost 0 bases and 10 bases respectively, with 10 bases between them. The CDR3 is 13 amino acids. CDR1 and CDR2 (germline): MNHNY, SVGAGI (reference sequence).

The chain is built from TRBV7-2 and TRBJ2-3, with 8 bases that match TRBD1. J lost 2 bases, V lost 3 bases, and 4 bases had no gene match. From germline, CDR1 is SGHTA and CDR2 FQGNSA. This CDR3 spans 15 amino acids. CDR3 nucleotides: TGTGCCAGCAGCTTCAGGGACAGGTACACAGATACGCAGTATTTT. Its translation: CASSFRDRYTDTQYF.

This chain links TRBV10-1 with TRBJ1-3, with D hard to call. The CDR3 spans 15 residues. Per germline, CDR1 WNHNN and CDR2 SYGVQD (reference sequence). With 0 bases removed from V and 4 bases from J, the gap between germline ends came to 10 bases. The CDR3 protein is CASSESRSGGNTIYF. Here the CDR3 DNA reads TGCGCCAGCAGTGAGTCGAGGAGCGGGGGAAACACCATATATTTT.

The chain carries TRBV4-2 and TRBJ2-3; 7 nucleotides align to TRBD2. The CDR3 runs 17 residues. The germline V gene has CDR1 LGHNA and CDR2 YNFKEQ. V shed 0 bases and J 1 base; nucleotides not matched to a gene: 7. This chain's CDR3 is CASSQDWSSGGTDTQYF. The CDR3 DNA reads TGTGCCAGCAGCCAAGATTGGTCTAGCGGAGGCACAGATACGCAGTATTTT.

This clone appeared once. The chain recombines TRBV5-8 with TRBJ2-1; TRBD1 might be the D (5 bases). Trimming removed 0 bases from V and 0 bases from J, with 10 bases in between. Germline loops: CDR1 SGHTS, CDR2 YDEGEE. The length of the CDR3 is 16 residues. The DNA of the CDR3 is TGTGCCAGCAGCTTGGGGGGCGCTCGCTCCTACAATGAGCAGTTCTTC. This gives the protein CASSLGGARSYNEQFF.

The chain has TRBV28 and TRBJ1-5, with 9 bases aligning to TRBD1. This CDR3 has 15 residues. Germline CDR1 reads MDHEN; CDR2 reads SYDVKM. Trimming at V came to 6 bases and at J to 4 bases, leaving 7 bases not matched to a gene. This CDR3 is CASSTPDRGNQPQHF. CDR3 sequence (DNA): TGTGCCAGCAGCACCCCGGACAGGGGTAATCAGCCCCAGCATTTT.

The V call is TRBV5-1, the J call TRBJ2-7, with 7 bases aligning to TRBD2. The CDR3 sequence is 15 residues long. The V gene end was trimmed by 3 bases and the J gene end by 4 bases; junction bases not matched to a gene: 10. The germline CDR1 and CDR2 sequences are SGHRS and YFSETQ. In DNA, the CDR3 is TGCGCCAGCAGCTCTCATGGGGGAGGGCCATACGAGCAGTACTTC. It codes for CASSSHGGGPYEQYF.

V gene TRBV7-8 combines with J gene TRBJ1-4; 9 bases are shared with TRBD1. Germline CDR1 reads SGHVS; CDR2 reads FQNEAQ. Unmatched junction bases numbered 4, after V lost 1 base and J lost 4 bases. The CDR3 is 16 residues long. For the CDR3, the DNA is TGTGCCAGCAGCTTAGGGGACAGGGCGGGTAATGAAAAACTGTTTTTT. This encodes CASSLGDRAGNEKLFF.

V is TRBV6-6 and J is TRBJ2-6; D is ambiguous. V was pared by 8 bases and J by 2 bases, with 4 bases between. Germline V lookup: CDR1 MNHNY, CDR2 SVGAGI (reference sequence). The CDR3 spans 12 residues. CDR3 nucleotide sequence: TGTGCCAGCTGGGCTGGGGCCAACGTCCTGACTTTC. This gives the protein CASWAGANVLTF.

This rearrangement joins TRBV18 to TRBJ1-5; tentative D call: TRBD1 (5 bases). V lost 4 bases, J lost 3 bases, and 19 bases lay in between. Germline V gene lookup returns CDR1 KGHSH and CDR2 LQKENI. The CDR3 sequence is 17 residues long. The CDR3 here is CASSLPRVGATNQPQHF. The CDR3 nucleotides read TGTGCCAGCTCACTCCCTCGGGTAGGGGCCACCAATCAGCCCCAGCATTTT.

The chain employs TRBV15 and TRBJ1-4; no definite D call. The CDR3 extends over 15 amino acids. Trimming shortened V by 0 bases and J by 1 base, and 6 bases separated the two germline ends. The germline V gene encodes CDR1 LNHNV and CDR2 YYDKDF (reference sequence). The CDR3 spells CATSRDRGTNEKLFF. CDR3 DNA: TGTGCCACCAGCAGAGATCGGGGAACTAATGAAAAACTGTTTTTT.